Described below is a single T cell receptor (beta chain) sequence and its context. This specimen comes from a study of blood T cell repertoires in COVID-19. Study in general: Whether acute or convalescent, the COVID-19 samples came from the United States, Italy and Spain. The cDNA or gDNA used as material had been derived from T cells, B-cell-depleted T cells, or PBMCs.

The CDR3 runs to 15 residues. CDR1 is LNHDA and CDR2 is SQIVND in the germline V gene (reference sequence). V dropped 1 base and J dropped 3 bases, with 10 bases sitting between them. Methods used by the authors: Reference gene primer amplification gave nucleated cell count estimates. Generated by immunoSEQ multiplex PCR, the TCRdb table keeps only in-frame clones and is missing some. That table is the source of V, J and clone size, and D and trimming were worked out from the DNA. The top ten hold roughly a tenth of the sample, which has roughly 100,000 clones, roughly 79% seen once. This sequence was found in a woman between 70 and 85 years old with acute or convalescent COVID-19. The chain uses TRBV19 and TRBJ2-1; D is ambiguous. Sample: peripheral blood. The CDR3 loop is CASSIGTEIYNEQFF. The CDR3 DNA is TGTGCCAGTAGTATAGGCACCGAGATCTACAATGAGCAGTTCTTC.